The clone carrying this T cell receptor beta chain occurred a few times. Its antigen is still unknown. This record belongs to a study of post-analysis software for immune sequencing data. Study context: Both relapsing-remitting and secondary progressive multiple sclerosis featured among the disease courses, as did progressive-relapsing multiple sclerosis. Points from the study as a whole: Normalized Chao1 diversity was significantly lower in multiple sclerosis patients than in controls. About five TRBV segments were more frequent in patients than controls; TRBV5-6, TRBV5-1 and TRBV20-1 belonged to this group. Strong co-clustering by F measure was evident for samples that had been prepared in the same batch.

The length of the CDR3 is 15 residues. The germline V gene encodes CDR1 SGHRS and CDR2 YFSETQ. V lost 5 bases, J lost 1 base, and 4 bases stayed unmatched. Presence of unique molecular identifiers characterized the TCR beta cDNA libraries. Each batch of roughly 0.9 to 10 million T cells produced a few hundred thousand cDNA molecules. TCRdb reprocessed the PCR reads with MiXCR, giving one entry per CDR3 protein. This table holds hundreds of thousands of distinct CDR3 sequences, approximately 50% found once. What was sequenced was blood. The receptor was derived from a girl aged 5 to 17 with multiple sclerosis. The chain combines TRBV5-1 with TRBJ2-3, with 10 bases aligning to TRBD1. Written as DNA, the CDR3 is TGCGCCAGCAGGACAGGGGGCAGTCGCACAGATACGCAGTATTTT. It encodes CASRTGGSRTDTQYF.